This is a list of T cell receptor beta chains from one sample in a study of T cells in Graves' hyperthyroidism and ophthalmopathy. One entry per CDR3 protein, called by TCRdb with MiXCR from the multiplex PCR reads. The sample records just over 550,000 distinct CDR3 sequences, about 45% being singletons. Material for sequencing was peripheral blood or thyroid tissue (not recorded which). These receptor sequences come from a young woman with Graves' hyperthyroidism. CDR3s include the opening cysteine and the closing phenylalanine or tryptophan. Fields, in order: V gene, J gene, CDR3 protein.

TRBV9	TRBJ2-5	CASSVGGRHQETQYF
TRBV7-8	TRBJ1-1	CASSRYGQGSAFF
TRBV6-6	TRBJ1-2	CASSSFHWADYGYTF
TRBV7-9	TRBJ1-1	CASSPQGKNTEAFF
TRBV10-3	TRBJ1-2	CASSSRGQLLGYGYTF
TRBV2	TRBJ1-3	CASSSGRSSLGNTIYF
TRBV7-9	TRBJ1-5	CAWSTDINQPQHF
TRBV2	TRBJ2-7	CASTGTGAYEQYF
TRBV2	TRBJ1-1	CASRRGGAFF
TRBV10-3	TRBJ2-7	CAITRTGTYEQYF
TRBV29-1	TRBJ1-5	CSVELGQPQHF
TRBV10-3	TRBJ2-7	CAISVTAPYASYEQYF
TRBV15	TRBJ2-7	CATSRPGLNYEQYF
TRBV7-9	TRBJ1-6	CASSQTGFRSPLHF
TRBV19	TRBJ2-7	CASSIWGHETYEQYF
TRBV7-9	TRBJ1-6	CASSNSSYNSPLHF
TRBV20-1	TRBJ1-1	CSAQSDVNTEAFF
TRBV2	TRBJ2-2	CARKSDRGELFF
TRBV4-3	TRBJ1-2	CASSQDRATSYGYTF
TRBV20-1	TRBJ1-5	CSARSPGRRYQPQHF
TRBV5-1	TRBJ2-7	CASSQGTALSYEQYF
TRBV29-1	TRBJ2-5	CSTQTGSKTQYF
TRBV29-1	TRBJ1-2	CSVVPQGIDGYTF
TRBV10-3	TRBJ2-3	CAINAGTSGPSTDTQYF
TRBV2	TRBJ1-2	CASRLLESLYGYTF
TRBV7-8	TRBJ1-5	CASSLREGYQPQHF
TRBV5-1	TRBJ1-4	CASSLDTLNEKLFF
TRBV25-1	TRBJ1-4	CASSDRGRAREKLFF
TRBV7-8	TRBJ1-5	CASSLNHASNQPQHF
TRBV10-3	TRBJ2-5	CAISGGHTETQYF
TRBV7-9	TRBJ1-2	CASSLLQGGGGYTF
TRBV7-2	TRBJ2-2	CASSGRAGNTGELFF
TRBV7-2	TRBJ1-5	CASSFQGTGELQHF
TRBV25-1	TRBJ2-2	CASSPTQGSGTGELFF
TRBV19	TRBJ1-6	CAWSVRAGISPLHF
TRBV11-2	TRBJ2-5	CASSVRGGHSGRAGTQYF
TRBV29-1	TRBJ2-7	CSARQGSVNEQYF
TRBV11-3	TRBJ2-2	CASSLEGYLRGTGELFF
TRBV7-9	TRBJ1-1	CASSLDQRTEAFF
TRBV2	TRBJ2-7	CASSSIPRVNYEQYF
TRBV2	TRBJ1-2	CAWSSSDRVIYGYTF
TRBV5-1	TRBJ1-2	CASSRQGWDYGYTF
TRBV30	TRBJ1-1	CAWNPDTTNTEAFF
TRBV7-9	TRBJ1-1	CASSRQGRPEAFF
TRBV20-1	TRBJ2-7	CSAEAGGAYEQYF
TRBV7-9	TRBJ1-4	CASRKGTGATNEKLFF
TRBV7-9	TRBJ1-1	CASLAPGMGEAFF
TRBV10-3	TRBJ1-3	CAIRTSSVGNTIYF
TRBV28	TRBJ1-5	CASSPPWNSNQPQHF
TRBV15	TRBJ1-2	CATSRDLDRSLYGYTF
TRBV15	TRBJ2-7	CATSDGGSYEQYF
TRBV25-1	TRBJ1-3	CASSELGTDSGNTIYF
TRBV12-3/TRBV12-4	TRBJ2-7	CASSSGQAISYEQYF